This entry concerns a single TCR beta chain. TCRdb's table, derived via immunoSEQ multiplex PCR, lists solely in-frame clones and lacks some. The profile shows roughly 150,000 clones, roughly 92% of them singletons. These data originate in a study of T cell responses to AZD1222 COVID-19 vaccine. Study-level background: Second-dose intervals near 4 or 12 weeks were combined.

Germline V gives CDR1 SGHDT, CDR2 YYEEEE. The CDR3 extends over 18 amino acids. With 6 bases removed from V and 4 bases from J, the gap between germline ends came to 25 bases. This specimen was peripheral blood, taken on day 0 of AZD1222 vaccination. This TCR derives from an adult in good health. This chain links TRBV5-6 with TRBJ2-2, with D perhaps TRBD1 (7 bases). The CDR3 spells CASTSLGGQIFSTGELFF. In nucleotides, the CDR3 is TGTGCCAGCACCAGCTTGGGGGGACAGATTTTTAGCACCGGGGAGCTGTTTTTT.